This T cell receptor (beta chain) was identified in a study of monozygotic twins with inflammatory bowel disease. TCRdb reprocessed the 5' RACE reads and reports one entry per CDR3 protein, with no DNA. Here the sample table reports around 40,000 distinct CDR3 sequences. Germline assignment: CDR1 SGHRS and CDR2 YFSETQ. The CDR3 runs to 18 residues. This clonotype was obtained from a human donor with ulcerative colitis or Crohn's disease, or a healthy co-twin of an affected twin (not recorded which). The sample was blood. The rearrangement uses TRBV5-1 and TRBJ2-5; the TRBD2 assignment by TCRdb is unverifiable without DNA. CDR3 in amino acids: CASSSRLAGGTIKETQYF.